The clone carrying this TCR beta chain was detected only a few times. Per the authors' pipeline: By means of reference gene primer amplification, nucleated cell counts were estimated. Measured with immunoSEQ multiplex PCR; TCRdb has only the in-frame clones, and not every one. The DNA gave D and trimming, while V, J and clone size come from that table. The data show 200,000 to 250,000 clones, with 84% seen just once and 6.8% held by the top ten. This entry belongs to a study of blood T cell repertoires in COVID-19. In the study overall: COVID-19 samples, acute and convalescent, were from the United States, Italy and Spain.

This CDR3 has 15 amino acids. V lost 5 bases, J lost 0 bases, and 6 bases stayed unmatched. From germline, CDR1 is SGHTA and CDR2 FQGNSA. Adults between about 18 and 95 years of age took part from about two dozen US areas. Two negative PCRs, clearance, or symptom resolution had been documented for recovered Cohort 3 donors. The sequencing input was PBMCs or T cells enriched from blood (not recorded which). The chain joins TRBV7-2 to TRBJ2-7; TRBD2 aligns across 8 bases. The TCR comes from a woman aged 40 to 49 who had recovered from COVID-19. CDR3 coding DNA: TGTGCCAGCAGCCCTAGCGGGTTTAGCTCCTACGAGCAGTACGTC. It specifies CASSPSGFSSYEQYV.